Listed below are T cell receptor beta chains from one sample, sequenced in a study of vaccination effects on CD4 cells after COVID-19. For these TCRs, the target antigens are not known. The method was immunoSEQ multiplex PCR; TCRdb's version includes in-frame clones alone and lacks a portion of them. The top ten clones hold around 15% of a sample with fewer than 30,000 clones, around 78% of them seen once. The sample was CD4+ T cells from PBMCs cultured with HCoV-NL63 spike peptides, taken before COVID-19 vaccination. These receptors came from a human donor who had a prior SARS-CoV-2 infection. Each CDR3 is given with its conserved first and last residue. A D gene is named only where the DNA matches it firmly. The listing skips clone size in some rows; elsewhere it reads once, few, many or a size class.

-,-,TRBV4-2,TRBJ1-2,TGTGCCAGCAGCCAAGATGGCGGGCACATTGGCTACACCTTC,CASSQDGGHIGYTF
few,-,TRBV7-9,TRBJ1-2,TGTGCCAGCAGCTTTTTCCAGGCCCCCTATGGCTACACCTTC,CASSFFQAPYGYTF
-,-,TRBV5-6,TRBJ1-1,TGTGCCAGCAGCCCGGGATTGGGGGAAGGTTGGGGGGGCACTGAAGCTTTCTTT,CASSPGLGEGWGGTEAFF
once,-,TRBV14,TRBJ2-3,TGTGCCAGCAGCCAAGAGCGGGGCACTAGCACAGATACGCAGTATTTT,CASSQERGTSTDTQYF
-,-,TRBV2,TRBJ1-5,TGTGCCAGCCAAGAGAGTGGTGATCAGCCCCAGCATTTT,CASQESGDQPQHF
-,-,TRBV7-9,TRBJ1-3,TGTGCCAGCAGCCCCTTATCGGGGGCAGGTCCTTTCTCTGGAAACACCATATATTTT,CASSPLSGAGPFSGNTIYF
-,-,TRBV2,TRBJ1-3,TGTGCCAGCAGTGGGGTGGGCGGCTATGGAAACACCATATATTTT,CASSGVGGYGNTIYF
-,TRBD2,TRBV10-3,TRBJ2-3,TGTGCCATCAGTGACCCCGTTAGCGGGAGTAGGTCAGATACGCAGTATTTT,CAISDPVSGSRSDTQYF
-,TRBD1,TRBV11-2,TRBJ1-1,TGTGCCAGCAGTTGGTACAGGGGAACTGAAGCTTTCTTT,CASSWYRGTEAFF
few,TRBD2,TRBV4-1,TRBJ2-5,TGCGCCAGCAGCCATGAACTGGCGCGGGGGGAGACCCAGTACTTC,CASSHELARGETQYF
-,-,TRBV7-3,TRBJ2-5,TGTGCCAGCAGCCCCACAGGGTTACAAGAGACCCAGTACTTC,CASSPTGLQETQYF
-,TRBD2,TRBV3-1/TRBV3-2,TRBJ2-1,TGTGCCAGCAGCGCAAGCGGGAGCACCTACAATGAGCAGTTCTTC,CASSASGSTYNEQFF
few,-,TRBV2,TRBJ1-1,TGTGCCAGCAGTGGATCACAGGGATGGGAAGCTTTCTTT,CASSGSQGWEAFF
few,-,TRBV27,TRBJ1-2,TGTGCCAGCCGAATCAGGGCTTTCTATGGCTACACCTTC,CASRIRAFYGYTF
few,-,TRBV7-9,TRBJ1-3,TGTGCCAGCAGCTTAGGTTTATCGAATCTCTCTGGAAACACCATATATTTT,CASSLGLSNLSGNTIYF
-,-,TRBV3-1/TRBV3-2,TRBJ1-6,TGTGCCAGCAGCCAAGGACCGTCTACTTCACCCCTCCACTTT,CASSQGPSTSPLHF
-,-,TRBV2,TRBJ2-3,TGTGCCAGCAGTGTGATGGGGGGCGCGGGCACAGATACGCAGTATTTT,CASSVMGGAGTDTQYF
-,TRBD1,TRBV7-9,TRBJ1-1,TGTGCCAGCAGCTTAGGGGACAGGAGGAACACTGAAGCTTTCTTT,CASSLGDRRNTEAFF
-,-,TRBV23-1,TRBJ2-3,TGCGCCAGCACCACGCAGTATTTT,CASTTQYF
-,TRBD1,TRBV5-1,TRBJ2-7,TGCGCCAGCAGCTTGGCATGGGGACAGGTGGTGAGGGAGCAGTACTTC,CASSLAWGQVVREQYF
-,-,TRBV2,TRBJ1-6,TGTGCCAGCAGTGAATCTCCCCGGGGGGCCTCGAGCTCCTATAATTCACCCCTCCACTTT,CASSESPRGASSSYNSPLHF
-,TRBD2,TRBV18,TRBJ2-5,TGTGCCAGCTCACCACCTGTACTAGCGGGGAATAACCGGGTCGAAGAGACCCAGTACTTC,CASSPPVLAGNNRVEETQYF
-,TRBD1,TRBV30,TRBJ1-1,TGTGCCATTTCCGGGACAGCGAACACTGAAGCTTTCTTT,CAISGTANTEAFF
-,TRBD2,TRBV5-6,TRBJ2-1,TGTGCCAGCAGCTTGGTGGTAGCGGGATCCTACAATGAGCAGTTCTTC,CASSLVVAGSYNEQFF
-,-,TRBV11-3,TRBJ2-3,TGTGCCAGCAGCTTTTTTTTTGGGACTACAGATACGCAGTATTTT,CASSFFFGTTDTQYF
-,-,TRBV19,TRBJ1-1,TGTGCCAGTAGTAGGGGGGACCGAATGAACACTGAAGCTTTCTTT,CASSRGDRMNTEAFF
-,-,TRBV27,TRBJ2-1,TGTGCCAGCAGTAGAGTTGGCGGAGAGCAGTTCTTC,CASSRVGGEQFF
-,-,TRBV4-1,TRBJ1-2,TGCGCCAGCAGCCAAGATAAAGGAACCTATGGCTACACCTTC,CASSQDKGTYGYTF
few,-,TRBV28,TRBJ1-5,TGTGCCAGCAACCCCGGGACGAGGGGCAATCAGCCCCAGCATTTT,CASNPGTRGNQPQHF
once,-,TRBV6-5,TRBJ1-4,TGTGCCAGCAGTTACCCTCCGGCCACTTCTTATGAAAAACTGTTTTTT,CASSYPPATSYEKLFF
-,TRBD1,TRBV28,TRBJ1-4,TGTGCCAGCACCAGGGACAGCCCGCTAGGACTGTTTTTT,CASTRDSPLGLFF
-,-,TRBV6-5,TRBJ2-3,TGTGCCAGCAGTTATATTGGGGGTTCGGATACGCAGTATTTT,CASSYIGGSDTQYF
-,-,TRBV19,TRBJ1-4,TGTGCCAGTAGTATAGATCGTGTAGCTGAAAAACTGTTTTTT,CASSIDRVAEKLFF
-,-,TRBV11-2,TRBJ2-3,TGTGCCAGCAGCCCTACAACCGGGACCCTACCTGGGGATACGCAGTATTTT,CASSPTTGTLPGDTQYF
few,-,TRBV3-1/TRBV3-2,TRBJ2-7,TGTGCCAGCAAGCAAGGGGCCTTATCCTACGAGCAGTACTTC,CASKQGALSYEQYF
-,TRBD2,TRBV5-1,TRBJ2-1,TGCGCCAGCAGCTCCTTGTTACTAGCGGGGGTTAATGAGCAGTTCTTC,CASSSLLLAGVNEQFF
-,-,TRBV30,TRBJ2-3,TGTGCCTGGACTACTCTCACAGATACGCAGTATTTT,CAWTTLTDTQYF
-,TRBD1,TRBV7-9,TRBJ1-2,TGTGCCAGCAGCCCAAGGACAGGGGGTTTCTATGGCTACACCTTC,CASSPRTGGFYGYTF
-,-,TRBV18,TRBJ2-3,TGTGCCAGCTCATCTTACCAACATCTCCCGGCAGATACGCAGTATTTT,CASSSYQHLPADTQYF
-,TRBD1,TRBV19,TRBJ2-7,TGTGCCAGTATGCCGGGACAGGGGGCTGGAGAGCAGTACTTC,CASMPGQGAGEQYF
-,-,TRBV9,TRBJ2-2,TGTGCCAGCAGCGGGGACTGGGCCCCATGGAGCGGGGAGCTGTTTTTT,CASSGDWAPWSGELFF
-,-,TRBV23-1,TRBJ1-5,TGCGCCAGCCCCCAGGTATACACAGGGACAAATCAGCCCCAGCATTTT,CASPQVYTGTNQPQHF
-,TRBD2,TRBV30,TRBJ2-3,TGTGCCTGGAGGCTAGCGGGATCCACAGATACGCAGTATTTT,CAWRLAGSTDTQYF
-,-,TRBV5-1,TRBJ2-2,TGCGCCAGCAGCTCCGGGACTAACACCGGGGAGCTGTTTTTT,CASSSGTNTGELFF